These T cell receptor beta chains were read from a single sample in a study of blood T cell repertoires in COVID-19. TCRdb keeps only in-frame clones here, not all; method: immunoSEQ multiplex PCR. This table has approximately 150,000 clones, more than 75% appearing once. Sequencing input: peripheral blood. These receptors were collected from a human donor with acute or convalescent COVID-19. The donor label of this sample is uncertain. Each CDR3 is given with its conserved first and last residue. Fields, in order: CDR3 protein, CDR3 DNA, V gene, clone size, D gene, J gene. D genes are given only for firm matches. Not all rows give a size; the values are once, few, many and, for expanded clones, a class.

CDR3 protein: CASSVGGGGSPLHF
CDR3 DNA: TGTGCCAGCAGTGTAGGGGGGGGAGGTTCACCCCTCCACTTT
V gene: TRBV2
clone size: few
D gene: NA
J gene: TRBJ1-6

CDR3 protein: CASSQRQGTHEQYF
CDR3 DNA: TGTGCCAGCAGCCAGAGACAGGGGACCCACGAGCAGTACTTC
V gene: TRBV5-4
clone size: once
D gene: TRBD1
J gene: TRBJ2-7

CDR3 protein: CASSFGRGASNEKLFF
CDR3 DNA: TGTGCCAGCAGCTTTGGAAGGGGCGCATCTAATGAAAAACTGTTTTTT
V gene: TRBV7-9
clone size: NA
D gene: NA
J gene: TRBJ1-4

CDR3 protein: CASSPGRANEQFF
CDR3 DNA: TGTGCCAGCTCCCCCGGGAGGGCGAATGAGCAGTTCTTC
V gene: TRBV18
clone size: NA
D gene: TRBD2
J gene: TRBJ2-1

CDR3 protein: CASSLFGPPYNYGYTF
CDR3 DNA: TGTGCCAGCAGTTTGTTCGGTCCTCCTTACAACTATGGCTACACCTTC
V gene: TRBV27
clone size: few
D gene: NA
J gene: TRBJ1-2

CDR3 protein: CASYSRGDREYNEQFF
CDR3 DNA: TGTGCCAGCTACTCGAGGGGGGACAGGGAATACAATGAGCAGTTCTTC
V gene: TRBV7-9
clone size: NA
D gene: TRBD1
J gene: TRBJ2-1

CDR3 protein: CASSSRPTGGNTIYF
CDR3 DNA: TGTGCCAGCAGCTCCCGCCCCACAGGCGGAAACACCATATATTTT
V gene: TRBV7-9
clone size: NA
D gene: NA
J gene: TRBJ1-3

CDR3 protein: CASGLQGFYEQYF
CDR3 DNA: TGTGCTAGTGGTTTACAGGGGTTTTACGAGCAGTACTTC
V gene: TRBV12-5
clone size: NA
D gene: TRBD1
J gene: TRBJ2-7

CDR3 protein: CASSFAGGSTDTQYF
CDR3 DNA: TGTGCCAGCAGCTTCGCGGGGGGTAGCACAGATACGCAGTATTTT
V gene: TRBV7-2
clone size: NA
D gene: TRBD2
J gene: TRBJ2-3

CDR3 protein: CATRDRGTGANVLTF
CDR3 DNA: TGTGCCACCCGGGACAGGGGTACTGGGGCCAACGTCCTGACTTTC
V gene: TRBV6-6
clone size: NA
D gene: TRBD1
J gene: TRBJ2-6

CDR3 protein: CASSANQGLSDTQYF
CDR3 DNA: TGTGCCAGCAGCGCAAATCAGGGGCTTTCAGATACGCAGTATTTT
V gene: TRBV11-2
clone size: NA
D gene: NA
J gene: TRBJ2-3

CDR3 protein: CASSPQPGQVEAFF
CDR3 DNA: TGCGCCAGCAGCCCGCAACCGGGACAGGTAGAAGCTTTCTTT
V gene: TRBV5-1
clone size: NA
D gene: TRBD1
J gene: TRBJ1-1

CDR3 protein: CASSQEHWSSYNSPLHF
CDR3 DNA: TGCGCCAGCAGCCAAGAACACTGGAGCTCCTATAATTCACCCCTCCACTTT
V gene: TRBV4-1
clone size: NA
D gene: NA
J gene: TRBJ1-6

CDR3 protein: CASSLQGYGYTF
CDR3 DNA: TGTGCCAGCAGTCTACAGGGGTATGGCTACACCTTC
V gene: TRBV3-1/TRBV3-2
clone size: NA
D gene: TRBD1
J gene: TRBJ1-2

CDR3 protein: CASSFSREEAFF
CDR3 DNA: TGTGCCAGCAGCTTCTCCAGGGAAGAAGCTTTCTTT
V gene: TRBV7-2
clone size: NA
D gene: NA
J gene: TRBJ1-1

CDR3 protein: CATSDPDRGKNIQYF
CDR3 DNA: TGTGCCACCAGTGATCCCGACAGGGGCAAAAACATTCAGTACTTC
V gene: TRBV24-1
clone size: NA
D gene: TRBD1
J gene: TRBJ2-4

CDR3 protein: CSANGAETQYF
CDR3 DNA: TGCAGTGCTAATGGGGCGGAGACCCAGTACTTC
V gene: TRBV20-1
clone size: NA
D gene: NA
J gene: TRBJ2-5

CDR3 protein: CATQGSAGVSYNEQFF
CDR3 DNA: TGTGCCACCCAGGGTTCAGCGGGGGTTTCCTACAATGAGCAGTTCTTC
V gene: TRBV24-1
clone size: once
D gene: TRBD2
J gene: TRBJ2-1

CDR3 protein: CASSSRDSPYEQYF
CDR3 DNA: TGTGCCAGCAGCTCCCGGGACTCGCCCTACGAGCAGTACTTC
V gene: TRBV7-9
clone size: NA
D gene: NA
J gene: TRBJ2-7

CDR3 protein: CASSYVRTGELFF
CDR3 DNA: TGTGCCAGCAGTTACGTCCGGACCGGGGAGCTGTTTTTT
V gene: TRBV6-2/TRBV6-3
clone size: NA
D gene: NA
J gene: TRBJ2-2

CDR3 protein: CASSVRVAGEKETQYF
CDR3 DNA: TGTGCCAGCAGTGTCAGGGTAGCGGGAGAGAAAGAGACCCAGTACTTC
V gene: TRBV2
clone size: NA
D gene: TRBD2
J gene: TRBJ2-5

CDR3 protein: CASSDRVGYGYTF
CDR3 DNA: TGCGCCAGCAGCGACAGGGTAGGCTATGGCTACACCTTC
V gene: TRBV10-1
clone size: NA
D gene: TRBD1
J gene: TRBJ1-2

CDR3 protein: CSVESGGQETQYF
CDR3 DNA: TGCAGCGTTGAATCCGGGGGACAAGAGACCCAGTACTTC
V gene: TRBV29-1
clone size: NA
D gene: NA
J gene: TRBJ2-5

CDR3 protein: CASSLDGDSAGTEAFF
CDR3 DNA: TGTGCCAGCAGCTTAGATGGGGACAGTGCCGGCACTGAAGCTTTCTTT
V gene: TRBV11-1
clone size: NA
D gene: TRBD1
J gene: TRBJ1-1

CDR3 protein: CASSLLQGYNEQFF
CDR3 DNA: TGTGCCAGCAGTTTATTACAGGGGTACAATGAGCAGTTCTTC
V gene: TRBV27
clone size: medium-sized
D gene: TRBD1
J gene: TRBJ2-1

CDR3 protein: CASSLVPSGYEQYF
CDR3 DNA: TGTGCCAGCAGCTTAGTCCCTAGCGGCTACGAGCAGTACTTC
V gene: TRBV7-2
clone size: NA
D gene: TRBD2
J gene: TRBJ2-7

CDR3 protein: CASSPLAGGGTGELFF
CDR3 DNA: TGTGCCAGCAGCCCGCTAGCGGGAGGGGGTACCGGGGAGCTGTTTTTT
V gene: TRBV5-5
clone size: NA
D gene: TRBD2
J gene: TRBJ2-2

CDR3 protein: CASSLGGAGTEAFF
CDR3 DNA: TGCGCCAGCAGCTTGGGGGGAGCTGGCACTGAAGCTTTCTTT
V gene: TRBV5-1
clone size: once
D gene: NA
J gene: TRBJ1-1

CDR3 protein: CASSSGLSGNNEQFF
CDR3 DNA: TGTGCCAGCAGCTCCGGCCTTAGCGGAAACAATGAGCAGTTCTTC
V gene: TRBV11-3
clone size: NA
D gene: NA
J gene: TRBJ2-1

CDR3 protein: CASSSQGADNSPLHF
CDR3 DNA: TGTGCCAGCAGCTCACAGGGGGCGGATAATTCACCCCTCCACTTT
V gene: TRBV7-2
clone size: NA
D gene: TRBD1
J gene: TRBJ1-6

CDR3 protein: CASSATDRSFSYNEQFF
CDR3 DNA: TGTGCCAGCAGCGCCACGGACAGGTCTTTCTCCTACAATGAGCAGTTCTTC
V gene: TRBV9
clone size: NA
D gene: TRBD1
J gene: TRBJ2-1

CDR3 protein: CAWSPGQGREQYF
CDR3 DNA: TGTGCCTGGAGTCCGGGACAGGGTCGCGAGCAGTACTTC
V gene: TRBV30
clone size: NA
D gene: TRBD1
J gene: TRBJ2-7

CDR3 protein: CASSFEGADTQYF
CDR3 DNA: TGTGCCAGCAGCTTTGAAGGAGCAGATACGCAGTATTTT
V gene: TRBV11-3
clone size: once
D gene: NA
J gene: TRBJ2-3

CDR3 protein: CASSPGTAEYEQYF
CDR3 DNA: TGTGCCAGCTCACCAGGGACAGCTGAGTACGAGCAGTACTTC
V gene: TRBV18
clone size: NA
D gene: TRBD1
J gene: TRBJ2-7

CDR3 protein: CASTFRDRPSYEQYF
CDR3 DNA: TGTGCCAGCACCTTCCGGGACAGGCCTTCCTACGAGCAGTACTTC
V gene: TRBV28
clone size: NA
D gene: TRBD1
J gene: TRBJ2-7

CDR3 protein: CASSLMGAHDEQYF
CDR3 DNA: TGTGCCAGCAGCTTAATGGGGGCGCACGACGAGCAGTACTTC
V gene: TRBV7-9
clone size: NA
D gene: NA
J gene: TRBJ2-7

CDR3 protein: CATREEYSNQPQHF
CDR3 DNA: TGTGCCACCAGGGAGGAGTATAGCAATCAGCCCCAGCATTTT
V gene: TRBV6-5
clone size: NA
D gene: NA
J gene: TRBJ1-5

CDR3 protein: CASSPSLADNEQFF
CDR3 DNA: TGTGCCAGCTCACCATCACTAGCGGACAATGAGCAGTTCTTC
V gene: TRBV18
clone size: NA
D gene: TRBD2
J gene: TRBJ2-1

CDR3 protein: CASSPARGAVDTQYF
CDR3 DNA: TGTGCCAGCAGCCCGGCCCGCGGGGCGGTAGATACGCAGTATTTT
V gene: TRBV7-2
clone size: NA
D gene: NA
J gene: TRBJ2-3

CDR3 protein: CASSLMNSVGPLVHEQYF
CDR3 DNA: TGTGCCAGCAGCTTAATGAATTCTGTCGGCCCCCTAGTCCACGAGCAGTACTTC
V gene: TRBV7-3
clone size: NA
D gene: NA
J gene: TRBJ2-7

CDR3 protein: CSVEVGQELAKNIQYF
CDR3 DNA: TGCAGCGTTGAGGTTGGACAGGAACTAGCCAAAAACATTCAGTACTTC
V gene: TRBV29-1
clone size: NA
D gene: TRBD1
J gene: TRBJ2-4

CDR3 protein: CATQVDTGYGYTF
CDR3 DNA: TGTGCCACCCAAGTGGACACCGGCTATGGCTACACCTTC
V gene: TRBV19
clone size: NA
D gene: NA
J gene: TRBJ1-2

CDR3 protein: CASSRQGTNEKLFF
CDR3 DNA: TGCGCCAGCAGCCGGCAGGGGACTAATGAAAAACTGTTTTTT
V gene: TRBV4-1
clone size: few
D gene: NA
J gene: TRBJ1-4

CDR3 protein: CATSGTGVEQYF
CDR3 DNA: TGTGCCACCAGCGGGACAGGGGTAGAGCAGTACTTC
V gene: TRBV15
clone size: NA
D gene: TRBD1
J gene: TRBJ2-7

CDR3 protein: CATSRDLMGASGYGYTF
CDR3 DNA: TGTGCCACCAGCAGAGATCTCATGGGGGCATCGGGATATGGCTACACCTTC
V gene: TRBV15
clone size: once
D gene: NA
J gene: TRBJ1-2

CDR3 protein: CAISGRDSVNSPLHF
CDR3 DNA: TGTGCCATCAGTGGCCGGGACAGCGTTAATTCACCCCTCCACTTT
V gene: TRBV10-3
clone size: NA
D gene: TRBD1
J gene: TRBJ1-6

CDR3 protein: CASSLGGRDTQYF
CDR3 DNA: TGTGCCAGCAGCTTAGGCGGGAGAGATACGCAGTATTTT
V gene: TRBV7-3
clone size: NA
D gene: TRBD2
J gene: TRBJ2-3

CDR3 protein: CAISEKKDTQETQYF
CDR3 DNA: TGTGCCATCAGTGAGAAGAAAGACACTCAAGAGACCCAGTACTTC
V gene: TRBV10-3
clone size: NA
D gene: NA
J gene: TRBJ2-5

CDR3 protein: CASDVGGGYNSPLHF
CDR3 DNA: TGTGCCAGCGACGTGGGGGGGGGATATAATTCACCCCTCCACTTT
V gene: TRBV21-1
clone size: NA
D gene: NA
J gene: TRBJ1-6

CDR3 protein: CASSARQGDDEKLFF
CDR3 DNA: TGTGCCAGCAGCGCCCGACAGGGGGACGATGAAAAACTGTTTTTT
V gene: TRBV11-1
clone size: NA
D gene: TRBD1
J gene: TRBJ1-4

CDR3 protein: CASSRGTSGIDEQFF
CDR3 DNA: TGTGCCAGCAGCCGAGGAACTAGCGGGATTGATGAGCAGTTCTTC
V gene: TRBV7-9
clone size: few
D gene: TRBD2
J gene: TRBJ2-1

CDR3 protein: CASSQDRDQPQHF
CDR3 DNA: TGTGCCAGCAGCCAAGACAGGGATCAGCCCCAGCATTTT
V gene: TRBV3-1/TRBV3-2
clone size: NA
D gene: NA
J gene: TRBJ1-5

CDR3 protein: CASSPIQPGYEQYF
CDR3 DNA: TGTGCCAGCAGTCCGATCCAGCCCGGGTACGAGCAGTACTTC
V gene: TRBV28
clone size: NA
D gene: NA
J gene: TRBJ2-7

CDR3 protein: CASSYGDRGRGNQPQHF
CDR3 DNA: TGTGCCAGCAGTTATGGGGACAGGGGCCGCGGCAATCAGCCCCAGCATTTT
V gene: TRBV6-2/TRBV6-3
clone size: few
D gene: TRBD1
J gene: TRBJ1-5

CDR3 protein: CASSSGQYGYTF
CDR3 DNA: TGTGCCAGCAGCTCCGGACAGTATGGCTACACCTTC
V gene: TRBV5-5
clone size: few
D gene: NA
J gene: TRBJ1-2

CDR3 protein: CASSFDRANQPQHF
CDR3 DNA: TGTGCCAGCAGCTTTGACAGGGCCAATCAGCCCCAGCATTTT
V gene: TRBV11-2
clone size: NA
D gene: TRBD1
J gene: TRBJ1-5

CDR3 protein: CASQRSGQLPSYEQYF
CDR3 DNA: TGTGCCAGCCAGAGATCGGGACAGCTACCATCCTACGAGCAGTACTTC
V gene: TRBV2
clone size: NA
D gene: TRBD1
J gene: TRBJ2-7